One T cell receptor (beta chain) is described in this entry. The target of this receptor is not known. There are no base qualities to consult, and no much larger clone falls within one base. On an AutoMACS, CD4+ and CD8+ cells were isolated via positive magnetic bead selection, and their purity was verified by flow cytometry. Clonal expansions were first screened by flow cytometry with a TCR V beta antibody panel, then characterized by TCRB deep sequencing of sorted CD8+ fractions. Peripheral blood mononuclear cells were obtained using density gradient separation with Ficoll-Paque PLUS. Using Nucleospin Tissue or Tissue XS kits, DNA was extracted from CD4-enriched, CD8-enriched or PBMC samples, with quantification by a Qubit 2.0 fluorometer. These data are taken from a study of somatic mutations in cytotoxic T cells in rheumatoid arthritis (dated by TCRdb to the late 2010s). With regard to the full study: Right after diagnosis and prior to the start of any treatment, around 30 ml EDTA of peripheral blood was drawn from patients. Some V beta antibody-stained T-cell populations were flow-sorted on a FACSAria II or Sony SH800 at nearly 100% purity, and sorted V beta1+ cells also underwent TCRB sequencing. In newly diagnosed rheumatoid arthritis without treatment, the study examined if expanded CD8+ T-cell clones harbor somatic mutations, relying on TCRB deep sequencing to characterize clonality. A total of about 67 rheumatoid arthritis patients and roughly 18 healthy controls underwent TCRB deep sequencing. Patients and controls did not essentially differ in median age, which was nearly identical between the groups. Overall results and qualifications from the work: CD8+ T-cell clonality did not differ significantly between rheumatoid arthritis patients and age-matched healthy controls. The antigen targets of the expanded CD8+ clones were unknown, and absence from virus-specific databases did not rule out viral specificity. No adjustment for multiple comparisons was made for the slight TRBV07 underrepresentation in patients. Several identical CD8+ TCRB sequences were found in both blood and synovial fluid, and in about an eighth of the roughly 60 patients the largest CD8+ clone exceeded 20% of CD8+ cells. In patients, CD8+ clonality rose with age (Spearman r=0.49), which was not the case in healthy controls.

Trimming takes 6 bases from V and 0 bases from J, and the germline ends sit 10 bases apart. There are 14 amino acids in the CDR3, from cysteine to phenylalanine inclusive. This entry keeps only the CDR3 DNA: 42 bases, framed from base 1. Reading the germline V gene gives CDR1 MDHEN and CDR2 SYDVKM. Genomic DNA underwent TCRB CDR3 sequencing using the immunoSEQ assay. As for how the authors treated the data: Only a few patient CD8+ clones larger than 1% matched published virus-specific TCRB sequences when compared against them. Nothing other than productive TCRB rearrangements was included in the analyses. Clonality was expressed as a Shannon entropy-based productive clonality index, with each clone defined by a unique TCRB CDR3 sequence. Repertoire overlap for a pair of samples was computed from each clone's template counts relative to total templates per sample. V-gene usage measured by flow cytometry correlated with TCRB sequencing V-gene usage, with a Spearman r of approximately 0.57. TCRdb carries this immuneACCESS record with in-frame sequences only. Its versions omit some clonotypes, under half of them owing to an unresolved V gene in the studies checked, with the rest unexplained. V, J and clone size were drawn from that table, and D and trimming were deduced from the DNA. Counted in this sample were about 21,000 clones; about 85% of them appeared once. The ten largest clones take up roughly 11% of the sample.

This TCR came from a young man with rheumatoid arthritis. Sequencing was performed on CD8+ T cells sorted from blood. The chain uses TRBV28 and TRBJ2-3, with no D gene named confidently. The nucleotides are TGTGCCAGCAGCCCAAGATTAAGCACAGATACGCAGTATTTT. Translated, it reads CASSPRLSTDTQYF.